The 8 T cell receptor beta chains given below trace back to one sample, sequenced in a study of blood T cells in healthy people across ages. For the second PCR, which ran for 7 to 11 cycles, a sample-barcoded 5' primer and a J-beta primer mix were used. TCRdb re-derived calls from the 5' RACE reads in MiXCR, one entry per CDR3 protein. The sample holds about 760,000 distinct CDR3 sequences, 56% seen once. Sequencing used blood. The receptors were gathered from a man aged 35-49 years in good health.

This clonotype was observed a few times. The genes are TRBV9 and TRBJ2-5, with 8 bases that match TRBD2. Germline values: CDR1 SGDLS, CDR2 YYNGEE. Trimming took 4 bases from V and 5 from J; bases not matched to a gene: 13. CDR3 size: 16 residues. Here the CDR3 DNA reads TGTGCCAGCAGCACACCAACAGCGGGAGTCAGGGAGACCCAGTACTTC. It is translated as CASSTPTAGVRETQYF.

This chain connects TRBV10-3 to TRBJ2-5; 7 nucleotides match TRBD2. J lost 1 base, V lost 3 bases, and 2 bases had no gene match. The CDR3 contains 14 residues. The germline V gene encodes CDR1 ENHRY and CDR2 SYGVKD. CDR3 bases: TGTGCCATCAGTGACACGGGGGGCCAAGAGACCCAGTACTTC. Its translation: CAISDTGGQETQYF.

The chain has TRBV14 and TRBJ2-7; D possibly corresponds to TRBD2 (5 bases). The CDR3 consists of 15 residues. Trimming pared 3 bases from V and 2 bases from J, leaving 14 bases between. Germline loops: CDR1 SGHDN, CDR2 FVKESK. CDR3 in amino acids: CASSQEVRTPYEQYF. The CDR3 DNA is TGTGCCAGCAGCCAGGAAGTGAGGACTCCCTACGAGCAGTACTTC.

The chain combines TRBV28 with TRBJ2-2; D may be TRBD1 or TRBD2 (5 bases each). Per germline, CDR1 MDHEN and CDR2 SYDVKM. The V end lost 5 bases, the J end lost 1 base, and 17 bases lay between the germline ends. The CDR3 sequence is 17 residues long. The DNA for the CDR3 is TGTGCCAGCAGTACGAACCGGGGCCGATGGAACACCGGGGAGCTGTTTTTT. Protein product: CASSTNRGRWNTGELFF.

J is TRBJ2-1 and V is TRBV25-1; no definite D call. This CDR3 spans 15 amino acids. Germline loops: CDR1 MGHDK, CDR2 SYGVNS. The V and J ends lost 3 bases and 0 bases respectively, with 9 bases between them. The CDR3: CASSEGWTSYNEQFF. In nucleotides, the CDR3 is TGTGCCAGCAGTGAGGGATGGACCTCCTACAATGAGCAGTTCTTC.

The chain has TRBV28 and TRBJ1-1, with 7 bases lining up with TRBD1. V shed 8 bases, J shed 0 bases, and the junction held 6 bases outside the gene matches. This CDR3 spans 14 amino acids. The germline gives CDR1 MDHEN, CDR2 SYDVKM. Here the CDR3 reads CASGTGAMNTEAFF. The DNA of the CDR3 is TGTGCCAGCGGAACAGGGGCTATGAACACTGAAGCTTTCTTT.

The chain couples TRBV12-3 or TRBV12-4 to TRBJ1-6; a possible D gene is TRBD1 (5 bases). The CDR3 contains 13 residues. Trimming pared 7 bases from V and 7 bases from J, leaving 11 bases between. The CDR3 loop reads CASTGDLNSPLHF. CDR3 DNA sequence: TGTGCCAGCACCGGGGACCTAAATTCACCCCTCCACTTT.

Only one count was recorded for this clonotype. V usage is TRBV6-5 and J usage is TRBJ2-7; 10 bases agree with TRBD2. Germline loops: CDR1 MNHEY, CDR2 SVGAGI. V dropped 0 bases and J dropped 4; count of bases not matched to a gene: 12. The CDR3 consists of 18 residues. The CDR3 is CASSYSKGGASGRYEQYF. The CDR3 nucleotides are TGTGCCAGCAGTTACTCGAAGGGGGGCGCTAGCGGGAGATACGAGCAGTACTTC.